Listed below are T cell receptor beta chains from one sample, sequenced in a study of CD8+CD57+ T cells in acquired aplastic anemia. MiXCR, applied by TCRdb to the reads, yields one record per CDR3 protein. Here the sample spans tens of thousands of distinct CDR3 sequences, 76% being singletons. Sequences were obtained from sorted CD4+, CD8+, or CD8+CD57+ T cells (not recorded which) from PBMCs. Receptor source: a human donor in good health, serving as a control. The conserved cysteine and the conserved F or W are not part of the CDR3 here.

J gene | V gene | CDR3 protein
TRBJ1-6 | TRBV10-3 | AIGRTGDNSPLH
TRBJ1-5 | TRBV7-2 | ASSLAINQPQH
TRBJ1-6 | TRBV19 | ASSRRQTNSPLH
TRBJ2-7 | TRBV15 | ATSRVLSLLDEQY
TRBJ1-2 | TRBV7-2 | ASSLDRGAGYT
TRBJ2-6 | TRBV15 | ATSPRSGANVLT
TRBJ1-2 | TRBV7-9 | ASSSTANYGYT
TRBJ1-1 | TRBV2 | ATTKNLNTEAF
TRBJ2-7 | TRBV19 | VSSRGIDRGFAYEQY